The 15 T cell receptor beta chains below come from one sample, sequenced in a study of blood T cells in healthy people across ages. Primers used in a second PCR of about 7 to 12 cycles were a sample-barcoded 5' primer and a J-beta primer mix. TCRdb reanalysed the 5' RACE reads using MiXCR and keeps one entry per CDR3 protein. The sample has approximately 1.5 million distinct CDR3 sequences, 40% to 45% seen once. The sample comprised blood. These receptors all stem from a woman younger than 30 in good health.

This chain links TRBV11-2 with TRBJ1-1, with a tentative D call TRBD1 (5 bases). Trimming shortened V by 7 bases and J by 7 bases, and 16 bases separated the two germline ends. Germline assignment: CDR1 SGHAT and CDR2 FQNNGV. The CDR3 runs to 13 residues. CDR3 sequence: CASMGRRTSEAFF. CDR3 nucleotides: TGTGCCAGCATGGGAAGAAGGACAAGTGAAGCTTTCTTT.

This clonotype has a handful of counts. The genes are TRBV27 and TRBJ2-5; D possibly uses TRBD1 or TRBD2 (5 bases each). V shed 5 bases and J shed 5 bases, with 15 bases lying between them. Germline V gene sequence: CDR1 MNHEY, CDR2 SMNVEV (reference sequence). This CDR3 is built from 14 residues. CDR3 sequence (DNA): TGTGCCAGCAGTCGACGTGGGGGTGGGGAGACCCAGTACTTC. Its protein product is CASSRRGGGETQYF.

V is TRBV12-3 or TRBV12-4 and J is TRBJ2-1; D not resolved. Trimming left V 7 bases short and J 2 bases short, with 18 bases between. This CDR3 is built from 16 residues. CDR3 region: CASTFGRIQAYNEQFF. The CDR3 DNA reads TGTGCCAGCACCTTTGGCCGGATTCAAGCCTACAATGAGCAGTTCTTC.

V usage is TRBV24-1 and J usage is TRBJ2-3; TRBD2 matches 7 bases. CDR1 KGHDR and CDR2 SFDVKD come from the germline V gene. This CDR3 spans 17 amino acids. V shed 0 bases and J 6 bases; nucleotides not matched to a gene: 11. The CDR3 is CATSDLQGAGAGDTQYF. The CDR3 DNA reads TGTGCCACCAGTGATTTGCAAGGTGCGGGAGCGGGCGATACGCAGTATTTT.

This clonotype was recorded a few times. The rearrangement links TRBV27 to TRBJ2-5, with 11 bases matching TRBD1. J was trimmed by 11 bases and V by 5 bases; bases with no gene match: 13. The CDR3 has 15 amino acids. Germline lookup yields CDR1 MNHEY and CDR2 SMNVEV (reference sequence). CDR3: CASSQGQGDYNEQYF. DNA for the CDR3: TGTGCCAGCAGTCAGGGACAGGGGGACTACAATGAGCAGTACTTC.

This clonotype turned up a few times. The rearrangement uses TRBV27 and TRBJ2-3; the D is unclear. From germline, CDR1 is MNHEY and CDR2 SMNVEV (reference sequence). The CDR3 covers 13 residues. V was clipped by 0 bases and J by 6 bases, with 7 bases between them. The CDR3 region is CASSLSNGDTQYF. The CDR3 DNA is TGTGCCAGCAGTTTATCGAATGGGGATACGCAGTATTTT.

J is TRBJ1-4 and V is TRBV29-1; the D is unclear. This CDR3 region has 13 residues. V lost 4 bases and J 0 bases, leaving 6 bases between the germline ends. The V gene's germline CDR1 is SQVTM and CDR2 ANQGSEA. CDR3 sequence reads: CSVARSTNEKLFF. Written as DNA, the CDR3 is TGCAGCGTTGCACGCTCAACTAATGAAAAACTGTTTTTT.

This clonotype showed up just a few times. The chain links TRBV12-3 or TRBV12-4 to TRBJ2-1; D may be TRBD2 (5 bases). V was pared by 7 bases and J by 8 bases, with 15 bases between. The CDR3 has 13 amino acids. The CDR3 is CASIGIFAYEQFF. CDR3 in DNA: TGTGCCAGCATCGGGATCTTTGCTTATGAGCAGTTCTTC.

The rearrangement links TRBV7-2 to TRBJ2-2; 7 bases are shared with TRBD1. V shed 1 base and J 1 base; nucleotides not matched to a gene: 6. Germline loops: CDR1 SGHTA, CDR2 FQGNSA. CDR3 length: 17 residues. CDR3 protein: CASSLEVTGWNTGELFF. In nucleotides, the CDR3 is TGTGCCAGCAGCTTAGAGGTGACAGGGTGGAACACCGGGGAGCTGTTTTTT.

The CDR3 DNA reads TGCGCCAGCAGCCAAGAAGGTACGGGCTTGGGCTATGGCTACACCTTC. This codes for CASSQEGTGLGYGYTF. V is TRBV4-1 and J is TRBJ1-2; D not resolved. Germline assignment: CDR1 MGHRA and CDR2 YSYEKL. This CDR3 is built from 16 residues. V was trimmed by 0 bases and J by 4 bases, leaving 15 bases between them.

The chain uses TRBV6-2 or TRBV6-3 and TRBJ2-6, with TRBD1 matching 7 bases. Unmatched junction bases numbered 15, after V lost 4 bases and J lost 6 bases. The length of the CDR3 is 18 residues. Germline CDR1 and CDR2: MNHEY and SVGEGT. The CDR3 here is CASSFTPGQKTVANVLTF. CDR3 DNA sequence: TGTGCCAGCAGTTTTACACCGGGACAGAAGACTGTGGCCAACGTCCTGACTTTC.

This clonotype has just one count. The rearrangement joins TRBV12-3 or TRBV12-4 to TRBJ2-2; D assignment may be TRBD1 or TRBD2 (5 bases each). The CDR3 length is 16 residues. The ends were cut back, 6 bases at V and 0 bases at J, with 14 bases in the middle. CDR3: CASRPWDGPNTGELFF. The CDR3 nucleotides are TGTGCCAGCAGACCGTGGGACGGACCGAACACCGGGGAGCTGTTTTTT.

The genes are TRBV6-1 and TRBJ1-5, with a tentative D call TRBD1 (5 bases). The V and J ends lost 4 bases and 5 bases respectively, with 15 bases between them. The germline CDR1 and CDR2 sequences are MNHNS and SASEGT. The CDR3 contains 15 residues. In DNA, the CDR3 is TGTGCCAGCAGTGCGGCCGGGACGGGTGATCAGCCCCAGCATTTT. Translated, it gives CASSAAGTGDQPQHF.

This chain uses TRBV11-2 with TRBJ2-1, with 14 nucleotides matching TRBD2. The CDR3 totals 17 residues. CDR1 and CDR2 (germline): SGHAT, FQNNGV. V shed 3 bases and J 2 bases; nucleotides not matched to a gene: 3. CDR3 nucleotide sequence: TGTGCCAGCAGCTTCGGGACTAGCGGGAGTGCCTACAATGAGCAGTTCTTC. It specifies CASSFGTSGSAYNEQFF.

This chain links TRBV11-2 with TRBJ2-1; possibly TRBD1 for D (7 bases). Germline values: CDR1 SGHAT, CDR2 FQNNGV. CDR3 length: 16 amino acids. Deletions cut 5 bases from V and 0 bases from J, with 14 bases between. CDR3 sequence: CASSPEGAVSYNEQFF. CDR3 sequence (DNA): TGTGCCAGCAGCCCGGAGGGGGCAGTCTCCTACAATGAGCAGTTCTTC. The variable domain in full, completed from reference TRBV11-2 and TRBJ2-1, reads EAGVAQSPRYKIIEKRQSVAFWCNPISGHATLYWYQQILGQGPKLLIQFQNNGVVDDSQLPKDRFSAERLKGVDSTLKIQPAKLEDSAVYLCASSPEGAVSYNEQFFGPGTRLTVL.